Shown below are 20 T cell receptor beta chains from a single sample sequenced in a study of OX40 agonist ivuxolimab in advanced cancers. Method: immunoSEQ multiplex PCR; TCRdb's copy keeps in-frame clones and lacks some. The top ten hold 13% to 15% of the sample, which has tens of thousands of clones, roughly 84% seen once. The starting material was CD4+ or CD8+ T cells sorted from blood, obtained in a trial of the OX40 agonist ivuxolimab. These TCRs come from an adult with an advanced solid tumor such as melanoma, head and neck, liver or kidney cancer.

This chain connects TRBV9 to TRBJ2-1; possibly TRBD1 or TRBD2 for D (6 bases each). Germline CDR1 reads SGDLS; CDR2 reads YYNGEE. The CDR3 covers 15 residues. V was cut by 4 bases and J by 2 bases, with 13 bases left in between. The chain's CDR3 is CASSTPGAPYNEQFF. The CDR3 DNA reads TGTGCCAGCAGCACCCCGGGGGCCCCCTACAATGAGCAGTTCTTC.

This sequence joins TRBV27 and TRBJ2-7, with D possibly matching TRBD2 (6 bases). This CDR3 region has 14 residues. Germline V gives CDR1 MNHEY, CDR2 SMNVEV (reference sequence). The germline V and J ends were trimmed by 3 bases and 3 bases, with 12 bases remaining between them. The CDR3: CASSFGRESYEQYF. In DNA form, the CDR3 reads TGTGCCAGCAGTTTCGGACGGGAGAGCTACGAGCAGTACTTC.

Of note for this clone: An end of the junction differs from the germline gene, which may be a read error. J is TRBJ2-1 and V is TRBV29-1, with D perhaps matching TRBD1 or TRBD2 (5 bases each). The CDR3 loop spans 11 amino acids. The germline CDR1 and CDR2 sequences are SQVTM and ANQGSEA. CDR3: CSVQEGTKQFF. CDR3 DNA: TGCAGCGTTCAAGAGGGGACCAAGCAGTTCTTC.

The chain couples TRBV6-5 to TRBJ1-2; D is possibly TRBD1 (5 bases). Germline CDR1 is MNHEY and CDR2 is SVGAGI. Trimming took off 4 bases at V and 4 bases at J, with 10 bases between the two ends. The CDR3 has 13 residues. The CDR3 bases are TGTGCCAGCAGTTCGGACACTGTCTATGGCTACACCTTC. Its translation is CASSSDTVYGYTF.

This clone was counted once. V is TRBV6-5 and J is TRBJ2-7; a possible D gene is TRBD2 (5 bases). Germline assignment: CDR1 MNHEY and CDR2 SVGAGI. This CDR3 is built from 13 residues. The V gene lost 6 bases and the J gene lost 2 bases, with 11 bases spanning the gap. The CDR3 nucleotides read TGTGCCAGCAGCCACAGCGGAACCTACGAGCAGTACTTC. It specifies CASSHSGTYEQYF.

V is TRBV7-3 and J is TRBJ2-2; weak D call: TRBD1 (6 bases). CDR3 size: 15 residues. The V gene's germline CDR1 is SGHTA and CDR2 FQGTGA. V dropped 1 base and J dropped 4 bases, with 10 bases sitting between them. CDR3 in amino acids: CASSLSTGSTGELFF. CDR3 nucleotide sequence: TGTGCCAGCAGCTTAAGCACAGGGTCCACCGGGGAGCTGTTTTTT.

This chain joins TRBV10-3 and TRBJ2-7, with a possible D match to TRBD1 (6 bases). Germline CDR1 reads ENHRY; CDR2 reads SYGVKD. Between the trimmed V and J ends, which lost 10 bases and 5 bases, there was a span of 27 bases. The CDR3 spans 16 residues. The CDR3 DNA sequence: TGTGCCACTGTAAACCACCGGGACACCGTCCGTCACGAGCAGTACTTC. Translation: CATVNHRDTVRHEQYF.

V is TRBV27 and J is TRBJ2-7; D gene ambiguous. Trimming shortened V by 2 bases and J by 0 bases, and 5 bases separated the two germline ends. The CDR3 runs 13 residues. Germline CDR1 MNHEY, CDR2 SMNVEV (reference sequence). The CDR3 DNA reads as TGTGCCAGCAGTTTAACAAGCTCCTACGAGCAGTACTTC. It codes for CASSLTSSYEQYF.

The CDR3 spells CASSLGQGAGEQFF. DNA of the CDR3: TGCGCCAGCAGCTTGGGACAGGGGGCCGGTGAGCAGTTCTTC. This chain joins TRBV5-1 and TRBJ2-1; TRBD1 aligns across 10 bases. CDR1 SGHRS and CDR2 YFSETQ come from the germline V gene. The CDR3 is 14 residues long. The junction had 3 bases not matched to a gene; V was cut back by 0 bases and J by 9 bases.

Points on this clone: Other DNA sequences of this sample code for an identical CDR3. V is TRBV9 and J is TRBJ1-4; perhaps TRBD1 as D (5 bases). Germline-derived CDR1 and CDR2 are SGDLS and YYNGEE. The CDR3 contains 16 residues. Trimming pared 3 bases from V and 0 bases from J, leaving 12 bases between. CDR3 DNA sequence: TGTGCCAGCAGCGCGGGGCAGTTCACAACTAATGAAAAACTGTTTTTT. The encoded protein is CASSAGQFTTNEKLFF. The full variable domain, its missing parts supplied by reference TRBV9 and TRBJ1-4, is DSGVTQTPKHLITATGQRVTLRCSPRSGDLSVYWYQQSLDQGLQFLIQYYNGEERAKGNILERFSAQQFPDLHSELNLSSLELGDSALYFCASSAGQFTTNEKLFFGSGTQLSVL.

The gene calls are TRBV7-6 and TRBJ2-7; D is possibly TRBD2 (7 bases). Per germline, CDR1 SGHVS and CDR2 FNYEAQ. CDR3 length: 15 amino acids. V lost 6 bases and J lost 1, with 16 bases in between. CDR3: CASSPRGGPSYEQYF. The CDR3 nucleotides are TGTGCCAGCAGTCCAAGGGGGGGGCCTTCCTACGAGCAGTACTTC.

The sample holds one count of this clone. V and J are TRBV28 and TRBJ1-5; 7 nucleotides align to TRBD1. With 5 bases clipped from V and 6 bases from J, the junction kept 10 bases outside the gene matches. The CDR3 is made up of 15 amino acids. Germline values: CDR1 MDHEN, CDR2 SYDVKM. Here the CDR3 DNA reads TGTGCCAGCAGTCCCGGGACAGAAATACTTCAGCCCCAGCATTTT. Translation gives CASSPGTEILQPQHF.

The V gene is TRBV7-9, the J gene TRBJ2-1, with D uncertain. V lost 3 bases and J 1 base, leaving 4 bases between the germline ends. The CDR3 has 13 residues. The germline CDR1 and CDR2 sequences are SEHNR and FQNEAQ (reference sequence). CDR3 loop: CASSLGSYNEQFF. As DNA, the CDR3 is TGTGCCAGCAGCTTGGGGTCCTACAATGAGCAGTTCTTC.

The chain combines TRBV27 with TRBJ2-4; D unresolved. With 10 bases removed from V and 3 bases from J, the gap between germline ends came to 16 bases. This CDR3 is built from 14 residues. In germline, CDR1 is MNHEY, CDR2 SMNVEV (reference sequence). CDR3 nucleotide sequence: TGTGCCACGCCATTCTTTTTACACAAAAACATTCAGTACTTC. Its translation: CATPFFLHKNIQYF.

The rearrangement uses TRBV9 and TRBJ2-2, with D maybe TRBD1 (6 bases). The germline V and J ends were trimmed by 4 bases and 5 bases, with 12 bases remaining between them. The CDR3 spans 14 residues. Per the germline V gene, CDR1 is SGDLS and CDR2 is YYNGEE. The CDR3 nucleotides read TGTGCCAGCAGCACACAGGGTTCGACCGGGGAGCTGTTTTTT. Its protein product is CASSTQGSTGELFF.

The V call is TRBV28, the J call TRBJ1-4; no clear D. CDR1 and CDR2 (germline): MDHEN, SYDVKM. This CDR3 spans 14 amino acids. V was clipped by 2 bases and J by 5 bases, with 9 bases between them. CDR3 protein: CASSLEGWNEKLFF. The DNA for the CDR3 is TGTGCCAGCAGTTTAGAGGGCTGGAATGAAAAACTGTTTTTT.

This clone was seen more than once but under ten times. This chain links TRBV28 with TRBJ1-2; D not resolved. Germline V CDR1 and CDR2: MDHEN, SYDVKM. This CDR3 is built from 12 residues. V shed 5 bases and J shed 5 bases, with 9 bases lying between them. CDR3 nucleotides: TGTGCCAGCAGTAAAACTGTATATGGCTACACCTTC. Its translation: CASSKTVYGYTF.

V and J are TRBV6-5 and TRBJ1-1; D not certain. This CDR3 is built from 13 residues. V lost 3 bases, J lost 1 base, and 6 bases lay in between. Germline V gene data show CDR1 as MNHEY and CDR2 as SVGAGI. CDR3 coding DNA: TGTGCCAGCAGTTATATCGGGAACACTGAAGCTTTCTTT. Its translation is CASSYIGNTEAFF.

The V call is TRBV28, the J call TRBJ1-1; D might be TRBD1 (5 bases). The germline V gene has CDR1 MDHEN and CDR2 SYDVKM. Trimming removed 8 bases from V and 0 bases from J, with 13 bases in between. The CDR3 has 14 amino acids. CDR3 sequence (DNA): TGTGCCAGCGTGAAACGGGGGATGAACACTGAAGCTTTCTTT. Residues: CASVKRGMNTEAFF.

This rearrangement joins TRBV4-1 to TRBJ2-3; either TRBD1 or TRBD2 may supply D (5 bases each). Trimming pared 1 base from V and 4 bases from J, leaving 18 bases between. The CDR3 consists of 17 residues. CDR1 MGHRA and CDR2 YSYEKL come from the germline V gene. This chain's CDR3 is CASSQADFMRGADTQYF. CDR3 bases: TGCGCCAGCAGCCAAGCTGACTTCATGAGGGGAGCAGATACGCAGTATTTT.